The source of this TCR beta chain is a study of T cells in Graves' hyperthyroidism and ophthalmopathy. General study findings and limits: The model identified upcoming ophthalmopathy a median around 7.1 months ahead of onset. Ophthalmopathy was separated from stable hyperthyroidism by a 13 V-J model. Blood also carried most thyroid clonotypes expanded above 0.001.

Amplified regions were TCR beta CDR3 sequences from RNA transcripts. The study used the HTBI primer set for a first-round RT-PCR of the TCR CDR3. TCRdb itself ran the multiplex PCR reads through MiXCR, one entry per CDR3 protein. This table holds roughly 510,000 distinct CDR3 sequences, roughly 20% found once. Lactation, pregnancy, other autoimmune disease or uncontrolled infection excluded patients. Details on this clonotype: Its antigen is still unknown.

V lost 7 bases to trimming and J lost 0 bases, with 12 bases between them. CDR3 length: 13 amino acids. CDR1 is SQVTM and CDR2 is ANQGSEA in the germline V gene. The rearrangement uses TRBV29-1 and TRBJ1-1; no reliable D call. This TCR was recovered from a man aged 18 to 30 with Graves' hyperthyroidism. What was sequenced was blood. DNA of the CDR3: TGCAGCGGTGACACGTCTTTGAACACTGAAGCTTTCTTT. Translation: CSGDTSLNTEAFF. The variable domain in full, completed from reference TRBV29-1 and TRBJ1-1, reads SAVISQKPSRDICQRGTSLTIQCQVDSQVTMMFWYRQQPGQSLTLIATANQGSEATYESGFVIDKFPISRPNLTFSTLTVSNMSPEDSSIYLCSGDTSLNTEAFFGQGTRLTVV.